This T cell receptor beta chain was found in a study of T cells in AML relapse after transplant (dated by TCRdb to between 2018 and 2021). Study-level background: The remission controls were clinically matched patients who stayed in long-term complete remission and had follow-up of more than 3 years. Remission samples were obtained from bone marrow collected about 1 year after HSCT from patients in whom complete remission was maintained. In patients given allogeneic HSCT for myeloid malignancy, this retrospective study looked at bone marrow T cells, examining both their TCR repertoires and their inhibitory receptor expression. Study-wide findings and limitations: Very few samples underpinned the TCR repertoire comparisons, and for unsorted bone marrow each group had only a few individuals.

The receptor library was made with PCR. A modified RACE PCR protocol, not multiplex PCR, was used to amplify TCR alpha and beta chains from RNA. An Illumina MiSeq was used to sequence the libraries, and raw reads were demultiplexed using sample-specific barcode combinations. In the authors' own workflow: MiXCR software was used to identify TCR clonotypes from the sequencing reads. TCRdb passed the public sequencing reads through fastp at Q25 and MiXCR, retaining productive beta sequences. Under each unique CDR3 protein, matching rows form one entry showing the most common genes and DNA. Clone size and V and J calls follow TCRdb, not the original study. The sample table holds over a thousand distinct CDR3 sequences, of which roughly 7% were seen once. The ten largest clones capture 45% to 50% of the sample. The germline V and J ends show losses of 6 bases and 2 bases respectively, and no gene match explains 4 bases of the junction. From the cysteine up to the phenylalanine, the CDR3 has a length of 14 residues. CDR3 DNA only is kept here, 42 bases in frame from base 1.

As a fraction of the sample, this clonotype is medium-sized (0.01 to 0.1%). Its antigen is unknown. No much larger clone exists at a distance of one base, and base qualities are not known. The TCR was taken from a human donor who had a stem cell transplant for acute myeloid leukemia. The graft donor may be the source of some T cells after a transplant. This receptor chain uses TRBV12-3 or TRBV12-4 and TRBJ2-7, with TRBD1 identical over 10 junction bases. This material consisted of bone marrow, either the whole sample or a sorted T cell fraction (not recorded which), taken in complete remission. The nucleotides are TGTGCCAGCAGCGTGGGGACAGGGGCCTACGAGCAGTACTTC. Protein translation: CASSVGTGAYEQYF.